The next 3 T cell receptor beta chains were all read from a single sample in a study of shared clonotypes between healthy human individuals. Some clones are missing from TCRdb's copy, which holds only in-frame ones; the method was immunoSEQ multiplex PCR. Of about 550,000 clones listed, roughly 95% were seen once; the top ten hold roughly 0.1%. Positive CCR7 selection of CD45RO-negative cells yielded the naive CD8 cells, and terminally differentiated effector memory CD45RA+ cells were excluded. The sample consisted of naive CD8+ T cells sorted from blood. The receptors stem from a woman between 25 and 40 years old in good health.

The J gene is TRBJ2-3, the V gene TRBV11-2; TRBD2 agrees at 13 bases. The CDR3 has 15 amino acids. Germline CDR1 is SGHAT and CDR2 is FQNNGV. The trim removed 6 bases at V and 2 bases at J, leaving 2 bases unmatched. The CDR3 reads CASRGLAGNTDTQYF. The CDR3 region has the DNA TGTGCCAGCAGGGGACTAGCGGGGAACACAGATACGCAGTATTTT.

The rearrangement links TRBV13 to TRBJ1-2; 7 bases map to TRBD1. The V gene end was trimmed by 5 bases and the J gene end by 7 bases; junction bases not matched to a gene: 4. The germline V gene has CDR1 PRHDT and CDR2 FYEKMQ (reference sequence). The CDR3 has 12 residues. The CDR3 reads CASSINRGGYTF. The CDR3 DNA follows: TGTGCCAGCAGCATAAACAGGGGTGGCTACACCTTC.

The chain is built from TRBV7-8 and TRBJ2-7; the match to TRBD1 covers 8 bases. V shed 4 bases, J shed 0 bases, and the junction held 5 bases outside the gene matches. There are 15 residues in the CDR3. In germline, CDR1 is SGHVS, CDR2 FQNEAQ. DNA of the CDR3: TGTGCCAGCAGCTCCCGACAGGGGCCCTCCTACGAGCAGTACTTC. Encoded protein: CASSSRQGPSYEQYF. Complete variable domain (other parts from reference TRBV7-8 and TRBJ2-7): GAGVSQSPRYKVAKRGQDVALRCDPISGHVSLFWYQQALGQGPEFLTYFQNEAQLDKSGLPSDRFFAERPEGSVSTLKIQRTQQEDSAVYLCASSSRQGPSYEQYFGPGTRLTVT.